The 12 T cell receptor beta chains listed next were all sequenced from one sample in a study of cytomegalovirus exposure and HLA in healthy donors. In the PCR, 60 Vbeta and 13 Jbeta primers were used. Profiling relied on immunoSEQ multiplex PCR, and the TCRdb table lists in-frame clones only, not all of them. The sample carries 150,000 to 200,000 clones, roughly 90% recorded once. Sequencing was carried out using PBMCs. These receptors were collected from a girl under three years old in good health and CMV-seronegative.

V and J are TRBV7-2 and TRBJ2-2; TRBD2 might be the D (7 bases). Between the trimmed V and J ends, which lost 5 bases and 6 bases, there was a span of 19 bases. The CDR3 is made up of 16 amino acids. Germline V lookup: CDR1 SGHTA, CDR2 FQGNSA. CDR3 protein: CASSLLGGAIAGELFF. CDR3 nucleotides: TGTGCCAGCAGCCTCCTGGGGGGGGCCATCGCCGGGGAGCTGTTTTTT.

The rearrangement joins TRBV6-5 to TRBJ1-5; no clear D. The length of the CDR3 is 15 residues. Trimming stripped 2 bases from V and 8 bases from J, with 16 bases between. Germline V gene data show CDR1 as MNHEY and CDR2 as SVGAGI. The CDR3 coding sequence is TGTGCCAGCAGTTACGGTTCGTCCGGGTTAGAGCCCCAGCATTTT. This sequence encodes CASSYGSSGLEPQHF.

The chain links TRBV27 to TRBJ2-7, with 7 bases aligning to TRBD1. Per germline, CDR1 MNHEY and CDR2 SMNVEV (reference sequence). The V gene end was trimmed by 9 bases and the J gene end by 5 bases; junction bases not matched to a gene: 13. The CDR3 length is 14 residues. The CDR3 here is CASQSYRGRNEQYF. For the CDR3, the DNA is TGTGCCAGTCAATCTTACAGGGGTCGGAACGAGCAGTACTTC.

The chain recombines TRBV5-4 with TRBJ1-1, with 7 bases matching TRBD1. CDR1 SGHNT and CDR2 YYREEE come from the germline V gene (reference sequence). The CDR3 contains 14 residues. Unmatched junction bases numbered 9, after V lost 4 bases and J lost 6 bases. The CDR3 is CASSTLRGGSEAFF. CDR3 bases: TGTGCCAGCAGCACTTTACGAGGGGGCTCTGAAGCTTTCTTT.

The V and J genes are TRBV4-1 and TRBJ1-6, with D hard to call. Germline values: CDR1 MGHRA, CDR2 YSYEKL. Trimming removed 4 bases at V and 7 bases at J, with 14 bases between. This CDR3 comprises 15 residues. This CDR3 is CASSLTKATNSPLHF. In DNA form, the CDR3 reads TGCGCCAGCAGCCTGACTAAAGCAACAAATTCACCCCTCCACTTT.

The chain links TRBV9 to TRBJ1-1; 8 bases align to TRBD1. The trim removed 4 bases at V and 11 bases at J, leaving 10 bases unmatched. The CDR3 is 13 residues long. Germline V gene data show CDR1 as SGDLS and CDR2 as YYNGEE. In nucleotides, the CDR3 is TGTGCCAGCAGCCCGAGACAGGGGAGTAAGGCTTTCTTT. The encoded protein is CASSPRQGSKAFF.

This sequence joins TRBV2 and TRBJ1-2; no reliable D call. The germline V gene encodes CDR1 SNHLY and CDR2 FYNNEI. V lost 2 bases, J lost 5 bases, and 12 bases lay in between. The CDR3 covers 14 residues. CDR3 DNA sequence: TGTGCCAGCAGTGAATCGGAGGGAGGGTATGGCTACACCTTC. Its translation is CASSESEGGYGYTF.

The genes are TRBV10-3 and TRBJ2-1, with 13 bases aligning to TRBD2. Germline V gene lookup returns CDR1 ENHRY and CDR2 SYGVKD. The CDR3 contains 16 residues. V dropped 7 bases and J dropped 0; count of bases not matched to a gene: 3. CDR3 loop: CAINGLAGVSYNEQFF. CDR3 sequence (DNA): TGTGCCATCAATGGACTAGCGGGGGTCTCCTACAATGAGCAGTTCTTC.

This clone was seen once. This chain joins TRBV5-6 and TRBJ2-7, with D possibly matching TRBD1 (6 bases). Germline CDR1 and CDR2: SGHDT and YYEEEE. V was cut by 2 bases and J by 9 bases, with 21 bases left in between. The CDR3 is 15 residues long. The CDR3 sequence is CASSLAQGRGISQYF. The CDR3 nucleotides are TGTGCCAGCAGCTTAGCCCAGGGCAGGGGTATTTCGCAGTACTTC.

The chain joins TRBV19 to TRBJ2-2; TRBD1 matches at 8 bases. Losses at the gene ends were 7 bases for V and 3 bases for J; bases not matched to a gene: 7. The germline gives CDR1 LNHDA, CDR2 SQIVND (reference sequence). The CDR3 runs to 15 residues. The chain's CDR3 is CASITGGVHTGELFF. Written as DNA, the CDR3 is TGTGCCAGTATCACAGGGGGAGTACACACCGGGGAGCTGTTTTTT.

In nucleotides, the CDR3 is TGTGCCAGCAGCGTAGTGGGGGCCACAGATACGCAGTATTTT. This gives the protein CASSVVGATDTQYF. This sequence joins TRBV9 and TRBJ2-3; D possibly corresponds to TRBD1 (6 bases). Germline CDR1 and CDR2: SGDLS and YYNGEE. Trimming left V 0 bases short and J 2 bases short, with 7 bases between. This CDR3 is built from 14 residues.

The genes are TRBV18 and TRBJ2-3, with 7 bases aligning to TRBD2. Germline lookup yields CDR1 KGHSH and CDR2 LQKENI. This CDR3 has 16 amino acids. Unmatched junction bases numbered 13, after V lost 6 bases and J lost 4 bases. In nucleotides, the CDR3 is TGTGCCAGCTCTGCACTCGGGAGGACGAGGGCAGATACGCAGTATTTT. This codes for CASSALGRTRADTQYF.